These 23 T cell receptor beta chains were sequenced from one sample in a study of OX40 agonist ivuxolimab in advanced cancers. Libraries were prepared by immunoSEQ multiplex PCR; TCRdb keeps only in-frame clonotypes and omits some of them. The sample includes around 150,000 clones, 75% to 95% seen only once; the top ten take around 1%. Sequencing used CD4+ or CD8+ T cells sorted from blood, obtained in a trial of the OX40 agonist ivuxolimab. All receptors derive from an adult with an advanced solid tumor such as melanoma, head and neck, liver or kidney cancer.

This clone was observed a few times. CDR3: CASRVGGQGHYEQYF. The CDR3 region has the DNA TGTGCCAGCCGTGTGGGTGGACAGGGGCACTACGAGCAGTACTTC. The chain is built from TRBV6-5 and TRBJ2-7; 9 positions match TRBD1. V dropped 8 bases and J dropped 3; count of bases not matched to a gene: 11. Germline lookup yields CDR1 MNHEY and CDR2 SVGAGI. This CDR3 region has 15 residues.

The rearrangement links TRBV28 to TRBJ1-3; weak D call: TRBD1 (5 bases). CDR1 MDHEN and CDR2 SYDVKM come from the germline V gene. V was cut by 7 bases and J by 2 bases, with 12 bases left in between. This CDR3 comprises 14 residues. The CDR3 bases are TGTGCCAGCACCTCCGACAGTGCTGGAAACACCATATATTTT. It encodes CASTSDSAGNTIYF.

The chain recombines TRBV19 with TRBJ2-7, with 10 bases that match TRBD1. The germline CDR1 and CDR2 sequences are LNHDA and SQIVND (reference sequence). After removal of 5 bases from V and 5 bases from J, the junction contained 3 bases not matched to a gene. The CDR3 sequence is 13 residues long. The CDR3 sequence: CASSRQGAHEQYF. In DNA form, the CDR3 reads TGTGCCAGTAGTCGACAGGGGGCCCACGAGCAGTACTTC. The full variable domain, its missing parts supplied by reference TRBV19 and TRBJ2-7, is DGGITQSPKYLFRKEGQNVTLSCEQNLNHDAMYWYRQDPGQGLRLIYYSQIVNDFQKGDIAEGYSVSREKKESFPLTVTSAQKNPTAFYLCASSRQGAHEQYFGPGTRLTVT.

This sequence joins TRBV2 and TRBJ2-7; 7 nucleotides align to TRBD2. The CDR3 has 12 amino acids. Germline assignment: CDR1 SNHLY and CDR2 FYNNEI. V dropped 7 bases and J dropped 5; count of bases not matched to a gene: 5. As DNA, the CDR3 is TGTGCCAGCACGGCGGGAGCCCACGAGCAGTACTTC. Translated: CASTAGAHEQYF.

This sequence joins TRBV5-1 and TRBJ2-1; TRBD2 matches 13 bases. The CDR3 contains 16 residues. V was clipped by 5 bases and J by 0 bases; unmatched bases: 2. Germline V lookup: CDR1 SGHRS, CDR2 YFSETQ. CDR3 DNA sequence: TGCGCCAGCAGACGGACTAGCGGGAGCTCCTACAATGAGCAGTTCTTC. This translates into CASRRTSGSSYNEQFF.

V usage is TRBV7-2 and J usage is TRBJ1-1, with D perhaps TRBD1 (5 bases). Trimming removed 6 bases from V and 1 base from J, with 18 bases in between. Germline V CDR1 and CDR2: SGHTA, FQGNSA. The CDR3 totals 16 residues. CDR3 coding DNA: TGTGCCAGCAGGATTGGAAGGGGTACCGAGAACACTGAAGCTTTCTTT. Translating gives CASRIGRGTENTEAFF.

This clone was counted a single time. The CDR3 bases are TGTGCCAGTAGTTTTACTAGCGGGGGGGACTCTGGGGCCAACGTCCTGACTTTC. It codes for CASSFTSGGDSGANVLTF. V and J are TRBV19 and TRBJ2-6, with TRBD2 identical over 13 bases. The V and J ends lost 5 bases and 0 bases, in that order; junction bases with no gene match: 4. This CDR3 has 18 residues. The germline CDR1 and CDR2 sequences are LNHDA and SQIVND (reference sequence). Variable domain in full (rest from reference TRBV19 and TRBJ2-6): DGGITQSPKYLFRKEGQNVTLSCEQNLNHDAMYWYRQDPGQGLRLIYYSQIVNDFQKGDIAEGYSVSREKKESFPLTVTSAQKNPTAFYLCASSFTSGGDSGANVLTFGAGSRLTVL.

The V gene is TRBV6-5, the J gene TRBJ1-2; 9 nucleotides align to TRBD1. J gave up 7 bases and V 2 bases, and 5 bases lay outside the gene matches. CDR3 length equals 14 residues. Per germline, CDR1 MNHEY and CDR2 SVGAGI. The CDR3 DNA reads TGTGCCAGCAGTTACCTGGACAGGGGAATTGGCTACACCTTC. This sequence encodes CASSYLDRGIGYTF.

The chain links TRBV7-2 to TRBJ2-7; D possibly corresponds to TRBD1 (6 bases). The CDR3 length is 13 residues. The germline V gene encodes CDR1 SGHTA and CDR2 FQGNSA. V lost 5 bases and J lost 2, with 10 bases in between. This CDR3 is CASSNRVTYEQYF. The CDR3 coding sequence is TGTGCCAGCAGCAACAGGGTTACCTACGAGCAGTACTTC.

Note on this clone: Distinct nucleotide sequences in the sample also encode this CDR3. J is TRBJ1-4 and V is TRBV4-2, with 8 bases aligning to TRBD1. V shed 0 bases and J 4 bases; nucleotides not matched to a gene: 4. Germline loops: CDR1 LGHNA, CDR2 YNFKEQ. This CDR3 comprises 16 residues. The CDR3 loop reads CASSQDPGQGNEKLFF. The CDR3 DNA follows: TGTGCCAGCAGCCAAGACCCCGGACAGGGTAATGAAAAACTGTTTTTT.

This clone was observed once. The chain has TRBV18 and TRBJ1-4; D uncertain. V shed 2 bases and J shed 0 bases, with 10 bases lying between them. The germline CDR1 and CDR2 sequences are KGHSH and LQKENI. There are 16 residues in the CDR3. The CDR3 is CASSPIGLATNEKLFF. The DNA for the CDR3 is TGTGCCAGCTCACCAATTGGCCTTGCAACTAATGAAAAACTGTTTTTT.

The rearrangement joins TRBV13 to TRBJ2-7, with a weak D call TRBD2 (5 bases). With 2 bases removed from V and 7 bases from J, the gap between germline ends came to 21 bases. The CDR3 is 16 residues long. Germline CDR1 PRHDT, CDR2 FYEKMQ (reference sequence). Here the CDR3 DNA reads TGTGCCAGCAGCTTACGAGAGGGTAGCCGCACCGGGGAGCAGTACTTC. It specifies CASSLREGSRTGEQYF.

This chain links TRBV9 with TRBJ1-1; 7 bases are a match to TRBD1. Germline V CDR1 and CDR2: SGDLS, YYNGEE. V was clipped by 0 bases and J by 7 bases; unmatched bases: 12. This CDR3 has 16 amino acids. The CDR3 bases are TGTGCCAGCAGCGTAGACTTAACCGGGACAGCTAGTGAAGCTTTCTTT. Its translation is CASSVDLTGTASEAFF.

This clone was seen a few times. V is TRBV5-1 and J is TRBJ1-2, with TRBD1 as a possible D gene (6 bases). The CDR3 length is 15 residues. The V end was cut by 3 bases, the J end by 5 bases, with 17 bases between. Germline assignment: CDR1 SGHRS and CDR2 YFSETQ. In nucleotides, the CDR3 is TGCGCCAGCAGCTCCGAGGGGGGCTTCGGGTATGGCTACACCTTC. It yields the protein CASSSEGGFGYGYTF.

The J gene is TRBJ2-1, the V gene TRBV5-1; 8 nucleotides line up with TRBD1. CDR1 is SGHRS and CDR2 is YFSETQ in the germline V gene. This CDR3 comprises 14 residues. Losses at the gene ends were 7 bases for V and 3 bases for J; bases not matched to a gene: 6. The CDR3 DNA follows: TGCGCCAGCTTTCAGGGGGCGAGCTACAATGAGCAGTTCTTC. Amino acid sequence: CASFQGASYNEQFF.

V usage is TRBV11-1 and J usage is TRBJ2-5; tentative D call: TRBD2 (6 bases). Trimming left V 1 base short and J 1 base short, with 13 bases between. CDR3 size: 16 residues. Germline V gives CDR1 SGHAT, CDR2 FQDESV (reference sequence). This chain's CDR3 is CASSLGVRGGQETQYF. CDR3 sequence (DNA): TGTGCCAGCAGCTTAGGTGTGAGGGGAGGCCAAGAGACCCAGTACTTC.

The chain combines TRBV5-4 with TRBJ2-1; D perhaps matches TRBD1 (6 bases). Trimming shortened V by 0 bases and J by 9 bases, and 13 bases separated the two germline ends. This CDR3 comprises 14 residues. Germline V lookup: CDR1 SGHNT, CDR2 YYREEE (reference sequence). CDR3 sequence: CASSLAQGQGEQFF. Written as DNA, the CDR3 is TGTGCCAGCAGCTTGGCTCAGGGACAAGGTGAGCAGTTCTTC. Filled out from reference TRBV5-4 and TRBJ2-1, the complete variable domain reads ETGVTQSPTHLIKTRGQQVTLRCSSQSGHNTVSWYQQALGQGPQFIFQYYREEENGRGNFPPRFSGLQFPNYSSELNVNALELDDSALYLCASSLAQGQGEQFFGPGTRLTVL.

This CDR3 reads CASSITGGGANYGYTF. In nucleotides, the CDR3 is TGTGCCAGCAGTATAACCGGGGGGGGAGCTAACTATGGCTACACCTTC. The chain joins TRBV27 to TRBJ1-2; possibly TRBD1 for D (5 bases). This CDR3 comprises 16 residues. Germline V gives CDR1 MNHEY, CDR2 SMNVEV (reference sequence). Trimming stripped 5 bases from V and 0 bases from J, with 16 bases between.

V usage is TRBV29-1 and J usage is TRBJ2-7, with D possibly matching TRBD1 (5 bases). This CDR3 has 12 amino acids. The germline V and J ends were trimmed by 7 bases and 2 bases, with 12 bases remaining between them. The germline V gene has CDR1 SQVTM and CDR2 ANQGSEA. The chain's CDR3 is CSAQGAAYEQYF. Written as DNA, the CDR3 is TGCAGCGCCCAAGGGGCGGCCTACGAGCAGTACTTC.

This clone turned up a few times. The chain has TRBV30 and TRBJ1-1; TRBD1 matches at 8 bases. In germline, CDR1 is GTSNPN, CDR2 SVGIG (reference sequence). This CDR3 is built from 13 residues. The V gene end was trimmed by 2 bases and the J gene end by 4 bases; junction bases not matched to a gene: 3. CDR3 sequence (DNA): TGTGCCTGGAGTTCACAGGGGGGCACTGAAGCTTTCTTT. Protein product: CAWSSQGGTEAFF. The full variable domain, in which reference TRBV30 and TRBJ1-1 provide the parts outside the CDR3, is SQTIHQWPATLVQPVGSPLSLECTVEGTSNPNLYWYRQAAGRGLQLLFYSVGIGQISSEVPQNLSASRPQDRQFILSSKKLLLSDSGFYLCAWSSQGGTEAFFGQGTRLTVV.

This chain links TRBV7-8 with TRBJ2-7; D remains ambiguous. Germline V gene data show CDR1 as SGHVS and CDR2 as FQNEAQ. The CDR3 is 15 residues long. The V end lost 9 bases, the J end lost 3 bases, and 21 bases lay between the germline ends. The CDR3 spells CASSQSPNSDYEQYF. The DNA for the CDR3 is TGTGCCAGTTCCCAAAGCCCGAACAGCGACTACGAGCAGTACTTC.

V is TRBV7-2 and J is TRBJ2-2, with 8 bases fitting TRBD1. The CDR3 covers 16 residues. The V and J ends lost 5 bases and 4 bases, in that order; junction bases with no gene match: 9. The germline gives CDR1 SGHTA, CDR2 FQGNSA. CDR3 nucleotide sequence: TGTGCCAGCAGCCCCCCCGGGACAGGCCCCACCGGGGAGCTGTTTTTT. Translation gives CASSPPGTGPTGELFF. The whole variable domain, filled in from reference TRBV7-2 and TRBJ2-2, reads GAGVSQSPSNKVTEKGKDVELRCDPISGHTALYWYRQSLGQGLEFLIYFQGNSAPDKSGLPSDRFSAERTGGSVSTLTIQRTQQEDSAVYLCASSPPGTGPTGELFFGEGSRLTVL.

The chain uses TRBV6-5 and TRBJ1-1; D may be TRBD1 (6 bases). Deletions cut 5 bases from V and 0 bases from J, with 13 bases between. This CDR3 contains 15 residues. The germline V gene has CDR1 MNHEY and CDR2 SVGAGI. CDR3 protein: CASSKTGSLNTEAFF. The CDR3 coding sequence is TGTGCCAGCAGTAAGACAGGTAGCTTGAACACTGAAGCTTTCTTT.